The next 13 T cell receptor beta chains were all read from a single sample in a study of cytomegalovirus exposure and HLA in healthy donors. The PCR made use of 60 Vbeta and 13 Jbeta primers. Libraries were prepared by immunoSEQ multiplex PCR; TCRdb keeps only in-frame clonotypes and omits some of them. This table holds about 140,000 clones, around 80% found once. The sample taken for sequencing was PBMCs. All receptors come from a man under 40 in good health and CMV-seronegative.

The genes are TRBV5-1 and TRBJ1-1; no clear D gene. Germline CDR1 reads SGHRS; CDR2 reads YFSETQ. The CDR3 runs to 14 residues. V was trimmed by 2 bases and J by 1 base, leaving 9 bases between them. The CDR3 here is CASSFTGGNTEAFF. The CDR3, as DNA: TGCGCCAGCAGCTTTACCGGAGGGAACACTGAAGCTTTCTTT.

This clone was recorded only once. V and J are TRBV4-1 and TRBJ2-3, with D perhaps matching TRBD2 (5 bases). This CDR3 contains 13 residues. V lost 1 base, J lost 6 bases, and 8 bases lay in between. CDR1 is MGHRA and CDR2 is YSYEKL in the germline V gene. The CDR3 DNA reads as TGCGCCAGCAGCCAAGCCGGGGTGGATACGCAGTATTTT. Its protein is CASSQAGVDTQYF.

This rearrangement joins TRBV5-5 to TRBJ2-5; 8 bases agree with TRBD2. J lost 5 bases, V lost 4 bases, and 7 bases had no gene match. This CDR3 contains 14 residues. Per the germline V gene, CDR1 is SGHKS and CDR2 is YYEKEE (reference sequence). Written as DNA, the CDR3 is TGTGCCAGCAGCCGCCCGGGGGGGGTGGAGACCCAGTACTTC. Protein: CASSRPGGVETQYF.

V usage is TRBV5-1 and J usage is TRBJ1-2, with 10 bases lining up with TRBD1. CDR1 is SGHRS, CDR2 YFSETQ, per germline. This CDR3 is built from 16 residues. Trimming removed 4 bases from V and 5 bases from J; junction bases left unmatched: 11. Written as DNA, the CDR3 is TGCGCCAGCAGCCCCGCGACAGGGGGCGCGAAGTATGGCTACACCTTC. Protein: CASSPATGGAKYGYTF.

The genes are TRBV4-2 and TRBJ1-4, with TRBD1 matching over 8 bases. Germline V lookup: CDR1 LGHNA, CDR2 YNFKEQ. CDR3 length: 14 residues. Trimming took 1 base from V and 7 from J; bases not matched to a gene: 2. CDR3 amino acids: CASSQGQGAEKLFF. DNA for the CDR3: TGTGCCAGCAGCCAAGGCCAGGGGGCTGAAAAACTGTTTTTT.

V usage is TRBV5-4 and J usage is TRBJ2-7, with 7 bases aligning to TRBD2. CDR3 length: 14 residues. The V and J ends lost 4 bases and 0 bases, in that order; junction bases with no gene match: 4. Germline V gives CDR1 SGHNT, CDR2 YYREEE (reference sequence). CDR3 bases: TGTGCCAGCAGCCTGCTAGCGGCCTCCTACGAGCAGTACTTC. This encodes CASSLLAASYEQYF.

This chain links TRBV28 with TRBJ2-3, with 7 bases that match TRBD1. Per the germline V gene, CDR1 is MDHEN and CDR2 is SYDVKM. The V gene end was trimmed by 2 bases and the J gene end by 5 bases; junction bases not matched to a gene: 10. This CDR3 has 16 amino acids. CDR3 region: CASSLMAGAGGDTQYF. The CDR3 DNA is TGTGCCAGCAGTTTAATGGCAGGGGCAGGGGGAGATACGCAGTATTTT.

The J gene is TRBJ1-5, the V gene TRBV27; 7 positions match TRBD1. This CDR3 region has 16 residues. Germline V gives CDR1 MNHEY, CDR2 SMNVEV (reference sequence). V shed 5 bases and J 2 bases; nucleotides not matched to a gene: 9. In DNA, the CDR3 is TGTGCCAGCAGTGAAACAGGGGCCGCCCGCAATCAGCCCCAGCATTTT. Residues: CASSETGAARNQPQHF.

This chain uses TRBV11-3 with TRBJ2-7; tentative D call: TRBD2 (6 bases). V was cut by 5 bases and J by 4 bases, with 27 bases left in between. CDR1 is SGHNT, CDR2 YENEEA, per germline. CDR3 size: 18 residues. The CDR3 sequence is CASSLHLSPGDYPYEQYF. The CDR3 DNA reads TGTGCCAGCAGCCTACACTTATCTCCGGGGGATTATCCTTACGAGCAGTACTTC.

A single count supports this clone. The chain has TRBV14 and TRBJ1-1; no firm D call. Germline assignment: CDR1 SGHDN and CDR2 FVKESK. The CDR3 runs to 16 residues. Trimming removed 0 bases from V and 6 bases from J, with 17 bases in between. CDR3 loop: CASSQDVGATSSEAFF. The CDR3 nucleotides are TGTGCCAGCAGCCAAGATGTCGGAGCCACCTCTTCTGAAGCTTTCTTT.

V and J are TRBV7-9 and TRBJ1-5; D is unresolved. Germline CDR1 and CDR2: SEHNR and FQNEAQ (reference sequence). CDR3 size: 13 residues. V lost 5 bases and J 5 bases, leaving 10 bases between the germline ends. CDR3 residues: CASSQARYQPQHF. CDR3 DNA sequence: TGTGCCAGCAGCCAAGCCCGATATCAGCCCCAGCATTTT.

As regards this clone: The junction departs from the called germline gene at one end, perhaps through a read error. CDR3 region: CASSRGGRAVVF. In DNA form, the CDR3 reads TGTGCCAGCAGCCGCGGCGGGAGGGCCGTGGTTTTT. The genes are TRBV28 and TRBJ1-4; the D is unclear. Per the germline V gene, CDR1 is MDHEN and CDR2 is SYDVKM. The CDR3 consists of 12 residues.

The V and J genes are TRBV4-1 and TRBJ2-1; D might be TRBD2 (7 bases). Trimming cost V 0 bases and J 6 bases, with 12 bases left between them. The CDR3 extends over 15 amino acids. Germline-derived CDR1 and CDR2 are MGHRA and YSYEKL. DNA of the CDR3: TGCGCCAGCAGCCAAGAGTCGCGGGGGCGCAATGAGCAGTTCTTC. Its protein is CASSQESRGRNEQFF.